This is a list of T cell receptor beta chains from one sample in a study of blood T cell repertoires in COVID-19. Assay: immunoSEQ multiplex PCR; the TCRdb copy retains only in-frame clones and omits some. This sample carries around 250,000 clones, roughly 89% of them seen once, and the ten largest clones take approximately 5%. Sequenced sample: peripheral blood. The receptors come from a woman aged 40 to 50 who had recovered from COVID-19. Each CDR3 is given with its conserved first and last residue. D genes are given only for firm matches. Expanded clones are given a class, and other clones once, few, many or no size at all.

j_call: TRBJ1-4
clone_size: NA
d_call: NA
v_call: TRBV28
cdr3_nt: TGTGCCAGCAGTTCCGGGACACCCCTGGAAAAACTGTTTTTT
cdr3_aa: CASSSGTPLEKLFF

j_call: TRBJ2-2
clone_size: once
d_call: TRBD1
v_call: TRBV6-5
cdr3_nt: TGTGCCAGCAGTTACGGACAGGGGGCCACCGGGGAGCTGTTTTTT
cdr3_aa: CASSYGQGATGELFF

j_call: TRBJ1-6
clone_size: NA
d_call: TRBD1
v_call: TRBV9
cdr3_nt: TGTGCCAGCAGCGTAGTGGGACAGGCGAATTCACCCCTCCACTTT
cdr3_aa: CASSVVGQANSPLHF

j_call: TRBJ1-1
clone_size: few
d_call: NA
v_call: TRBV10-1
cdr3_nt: TGCGCCAGCAGGGCGGGGCAGGGCGGCGAAGCTTTCTTT
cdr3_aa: CASRAGQGGEAFF

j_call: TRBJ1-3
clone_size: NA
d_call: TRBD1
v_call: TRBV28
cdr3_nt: TGTGCCAGCAGGCTAGGGACAGCTGGAAACACCATATATTTT
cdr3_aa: CASRLGTAGNTIYF

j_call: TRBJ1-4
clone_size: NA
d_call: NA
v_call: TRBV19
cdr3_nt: TGTGCCAGTGGTTACAGGGATAACGGAAAACTGTTTTTT
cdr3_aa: CASGYRDNGKLFF

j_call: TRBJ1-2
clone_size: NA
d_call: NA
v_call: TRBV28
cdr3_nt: TGTGCCAGCAGTAGTTTTCGGGGCTACACCTTC
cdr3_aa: CASSSFRGYTF

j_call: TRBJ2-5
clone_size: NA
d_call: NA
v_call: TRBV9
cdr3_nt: TGTGCCAGCTCACCCCCAATAGGGGGGGGCGGAGAGACCCAGTACTTC
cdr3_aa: CASSPPIGGGGETQYF

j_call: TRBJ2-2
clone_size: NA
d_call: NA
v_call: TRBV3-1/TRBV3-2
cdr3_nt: TGTGCCAGCAGCCAGGCGGGCAGGTCGGTAACCGGGGAGCTGTTTTTT
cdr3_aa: CASSQAGRSVTGELFF

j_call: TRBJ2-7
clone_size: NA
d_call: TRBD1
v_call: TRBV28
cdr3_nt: TGTGCCAGCCCTCTCAAAGGGGGGGACAGGGGGCATGAGCAGTACTTC
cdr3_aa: CASPLKGGDRGHEQYF

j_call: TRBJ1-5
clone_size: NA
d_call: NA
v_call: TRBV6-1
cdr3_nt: TGTGCCAGCAGTGAACAACAGGGATTGCCCCAGCATTTT
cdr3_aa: CASSEQQGLPQHF

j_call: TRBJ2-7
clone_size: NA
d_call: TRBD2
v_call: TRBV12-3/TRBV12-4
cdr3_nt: TGTGCCAGCACGACTAGCGGGGTTTACGAGCAGTACTTC
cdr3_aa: CASTTSGVYEQYF

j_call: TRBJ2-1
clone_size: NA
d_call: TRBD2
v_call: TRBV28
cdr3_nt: TGTGCCAGCAGTTTTTACGGACTAGCGGGATATGAGCAGTTCTTC
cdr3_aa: CASSFYGLAGYEQFF

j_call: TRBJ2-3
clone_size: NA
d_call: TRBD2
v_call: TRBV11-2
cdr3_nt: TGTGCCAGCAGCTTAGCTAGCGGGAGGGCCGAGGCAGATACGCAGTATTTT
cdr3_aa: CASSLASGRAEADTQYF

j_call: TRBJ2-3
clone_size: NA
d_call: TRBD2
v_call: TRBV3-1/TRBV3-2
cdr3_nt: TGTGCCAGCAGCCAAGCGCAACTAGCGGAACCCACAGATACGCAGTATTTT
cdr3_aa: CASSQAQLAEPTDTQYF

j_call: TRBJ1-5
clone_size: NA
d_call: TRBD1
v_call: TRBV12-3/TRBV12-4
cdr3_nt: TGTGCCAGCAGGTCGACAGGGTTTCAGCCCCAGCATTTT
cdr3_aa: CASRSTGFQPQHF

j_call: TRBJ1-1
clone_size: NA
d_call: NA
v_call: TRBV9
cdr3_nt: TGTGCCAGCAGCGTAGATGTGGGCCCCGTGACTGAAGCTTTCTTT
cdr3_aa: CASSVDVGPVTEAFF

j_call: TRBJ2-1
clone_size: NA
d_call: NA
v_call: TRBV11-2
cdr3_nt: TGTGCCAGCAGCTTAGATCTGAGTGGGCGTCTAAATGAGCAGTTCTTC
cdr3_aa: CASSLDLSGRLNEQFF

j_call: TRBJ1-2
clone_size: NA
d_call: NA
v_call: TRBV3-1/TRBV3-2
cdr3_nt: TGTGCCAGCAGCCAAGCAGGTAACTATGGCTACACCTTC
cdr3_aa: CASSQAGNYGYTF

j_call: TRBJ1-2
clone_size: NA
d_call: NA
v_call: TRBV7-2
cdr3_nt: TGTGCCAGCAGCTTAGAGTGGACAAATTATGGCTACACCTTC
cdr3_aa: CASSLEWTNYGYTF

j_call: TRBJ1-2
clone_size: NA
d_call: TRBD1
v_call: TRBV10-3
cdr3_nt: TGTGCCATCAGGGGGACAGGGAATGGCGGCTACACCTTC
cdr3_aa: CAIRGTGNGGYTF

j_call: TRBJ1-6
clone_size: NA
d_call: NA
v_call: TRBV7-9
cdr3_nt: TGTGCCAGCAGCTCCAGTGGAGCCCTCCACTTT
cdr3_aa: CASSSSGALHF

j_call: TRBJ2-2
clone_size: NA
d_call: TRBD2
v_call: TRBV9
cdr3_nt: TGTGCCAGCACTCTGACTAGCGGGGGCACCGGGGAGCTGTTTTTT
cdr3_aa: CASTLTSGGTGELFF

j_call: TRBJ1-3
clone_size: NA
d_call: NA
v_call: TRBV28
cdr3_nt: TGTGCCAGCAGTTTATCAATCTCTGGAAACACCATATATTTT
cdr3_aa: CASSLSISGNTIYF

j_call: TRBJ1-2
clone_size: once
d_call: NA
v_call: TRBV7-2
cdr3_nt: TGTGCCAGCAGCCCAGCAGGGGTTGGCGGCTACACCTTC
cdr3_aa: CASSPAGVGGYTF

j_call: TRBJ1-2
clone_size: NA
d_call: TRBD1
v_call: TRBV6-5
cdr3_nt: TGTGCCAGCAGCCCCGGACAGGACCATGGCTACACCTTC
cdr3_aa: CASSPGQDHGYTF

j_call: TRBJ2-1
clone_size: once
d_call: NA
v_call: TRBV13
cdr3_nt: TGTGCCAGCAGCCCCCTTTTAATACCGGAGAGAAGTGAGCAGTTCTTC
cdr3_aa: CASSPLLIPERSEQFF

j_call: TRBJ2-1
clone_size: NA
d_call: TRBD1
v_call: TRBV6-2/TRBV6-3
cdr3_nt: TGTGCCAGCAGTCTCCGGGACAGGGGTGTGAATGAGCAGTTCTTC
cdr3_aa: CASSLRDRGVNEQFF

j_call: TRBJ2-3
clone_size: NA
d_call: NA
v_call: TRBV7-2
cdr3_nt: TGTGCCAGCAGCCTCCCCGGGGGAAGCACAGATACGCAGTATTTT
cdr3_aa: CASSLPGGSTDTQYF

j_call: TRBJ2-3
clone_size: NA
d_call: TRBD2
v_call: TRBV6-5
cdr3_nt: TGTGCCAGCTTTCCCGGGACTAGTAGCACAGATACGCAGTATTTT
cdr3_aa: CASFPGTSSTDTQYF

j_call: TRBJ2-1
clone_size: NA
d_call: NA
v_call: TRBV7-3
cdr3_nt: TGTGCCAGCAGCCCCAGATTGGCCAAAAACAATGAGCAGTTCTTC
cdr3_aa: CASSPRLAKNNEQFF

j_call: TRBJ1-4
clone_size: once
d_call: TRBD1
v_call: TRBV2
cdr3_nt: TGTGCCAGCAGTGACGGACAGGGGGTCGAAAAACTGTTTTTT
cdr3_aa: CASSDGQGVEKLFF

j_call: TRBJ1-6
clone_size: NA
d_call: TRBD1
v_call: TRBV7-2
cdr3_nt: TGTGCCAGCAGCTTAGCGCAGGGGGGTAATAATTCACCCCTCCACTTT
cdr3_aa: CASSLAQGGNNSPLHF

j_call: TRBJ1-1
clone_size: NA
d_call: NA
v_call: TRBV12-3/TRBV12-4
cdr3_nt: TGTGCCAGCAGTCCAGGGGTCCCTGAAGCTTTCTTT
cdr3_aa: CASSPGVPEAFF

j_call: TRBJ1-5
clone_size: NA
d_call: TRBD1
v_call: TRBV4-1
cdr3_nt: TGCGCCAGCAGCCAAACAGGGGGAAATCAGCCCCAGCATTTT
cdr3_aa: CASSQTGGNQPQHF

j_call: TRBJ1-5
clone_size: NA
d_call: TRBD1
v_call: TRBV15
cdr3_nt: TGTGCCACCAGCAGAGAAGGTGGGACAGGGTTTCAGCCCCAGCATTTT
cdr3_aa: CATSREGGTGFQPQHF

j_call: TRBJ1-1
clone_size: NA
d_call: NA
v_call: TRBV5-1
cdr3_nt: TGCGCCAGCAGCCAAGGAGCACAGGTAGACACTGAAGCTTTCTTT
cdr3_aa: CASSQGAQVDTEAFF

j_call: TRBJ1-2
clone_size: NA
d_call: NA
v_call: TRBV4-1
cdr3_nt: TGCGCCAGCAGCCAAGTCCGGGGAAACTATGGCTACACCTTC
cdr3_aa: CASSQVRGNYGYTF

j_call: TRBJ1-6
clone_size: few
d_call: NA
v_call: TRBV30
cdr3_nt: TGTGCCTGGAGGGCCCTCGGGATTCCCACCCTCCACTTT
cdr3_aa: CAWRALGIPTLHF

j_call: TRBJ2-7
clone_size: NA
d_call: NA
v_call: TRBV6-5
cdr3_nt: TGTGCCAGCAGTCCCAGACCCGGGTACGAGCAGTACTTC
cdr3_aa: CASSPRPGYEQYF

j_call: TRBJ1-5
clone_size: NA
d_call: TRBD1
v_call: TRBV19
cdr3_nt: TGTGCCAGGCGGGGACAGAGACTTGATCAGCCCCAGCATTTT
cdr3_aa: CARRGQRLDQPQHF

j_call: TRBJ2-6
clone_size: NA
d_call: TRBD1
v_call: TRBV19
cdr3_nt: TGTGCCAGTAGTATTCCCAGGGGGTCTGGGGCCAACGTCCTGACTTTC
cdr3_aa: CASSIPRGSGANVLTF

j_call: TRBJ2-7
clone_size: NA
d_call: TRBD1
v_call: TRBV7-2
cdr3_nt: TGTGCCAGCAGCTTAGTCGGAATTCCTCGGACAGGGGATTCCTACGAGCAGTACTTC
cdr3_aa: CASSLVGIPRTGDSYEQYF

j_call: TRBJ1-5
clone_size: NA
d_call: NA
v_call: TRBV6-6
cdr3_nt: TGTGCCAGCAGTACGGACATCCAGCCCCAGCATTTT
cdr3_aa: CASSTDIQPQHF

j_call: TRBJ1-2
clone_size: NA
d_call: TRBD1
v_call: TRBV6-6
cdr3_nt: TGTGCCAGCAGTTACGGGACAGGGACGGGCTACACCTTC
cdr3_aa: CASSYGTGTGYTF

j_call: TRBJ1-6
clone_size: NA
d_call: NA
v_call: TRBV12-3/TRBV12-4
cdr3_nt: TGTGCCAGCAGCGATCTCCGGGGTTCACCCCTCCACTTT
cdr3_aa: CASSDLRGSPLHF

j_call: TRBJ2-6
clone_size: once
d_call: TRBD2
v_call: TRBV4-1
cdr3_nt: TGCGCCAGCAGCCAAGACACTAGCGGGGGGGCCAACGTCCTGACTTTC
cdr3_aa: CASSQDTSGGANVLTF

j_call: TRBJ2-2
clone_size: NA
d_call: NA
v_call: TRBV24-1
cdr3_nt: TGTGCCACCAGTGACTGGACAGACACCGGGGAGCTGTTTTTT
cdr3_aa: CATSDWTDTGELFF

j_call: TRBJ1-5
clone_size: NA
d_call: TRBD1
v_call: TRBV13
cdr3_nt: TGTGCCAGCAGCCTCCGGGACAGAGAACAGCCCCAGCATTTT
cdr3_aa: CASSLRDREQPQHF

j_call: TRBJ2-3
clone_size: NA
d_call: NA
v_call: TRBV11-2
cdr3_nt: TGTGCCAGCAGCTTATCCCTCACAGATACGCAGTATTTT
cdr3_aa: CASSLSLTDTQYF

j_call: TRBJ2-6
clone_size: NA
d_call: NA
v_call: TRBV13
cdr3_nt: TGTGCCAGCAGCTTACAGTCTGGGGCCAACGTCCTGACTTTC
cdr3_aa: CASSLQSGANVLTF